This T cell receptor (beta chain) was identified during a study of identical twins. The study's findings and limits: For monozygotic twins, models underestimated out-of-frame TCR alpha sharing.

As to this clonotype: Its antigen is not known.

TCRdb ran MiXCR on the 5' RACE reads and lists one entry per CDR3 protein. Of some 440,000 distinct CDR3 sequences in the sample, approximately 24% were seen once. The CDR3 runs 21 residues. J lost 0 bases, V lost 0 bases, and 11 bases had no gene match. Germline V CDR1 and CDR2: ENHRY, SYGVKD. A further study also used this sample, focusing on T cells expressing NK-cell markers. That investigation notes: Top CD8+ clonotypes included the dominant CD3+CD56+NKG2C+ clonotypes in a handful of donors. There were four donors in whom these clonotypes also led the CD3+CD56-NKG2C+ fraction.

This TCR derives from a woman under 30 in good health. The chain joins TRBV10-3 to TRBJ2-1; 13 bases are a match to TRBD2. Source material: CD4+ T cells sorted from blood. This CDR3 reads CAISESIRLAGGKASYNEQFF. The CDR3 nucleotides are TGTGCCATCAGTGAGTCGATAAGACTAGCGGGAGGAAAGGCCTCCTACAATGAGCAGTTCTTC.